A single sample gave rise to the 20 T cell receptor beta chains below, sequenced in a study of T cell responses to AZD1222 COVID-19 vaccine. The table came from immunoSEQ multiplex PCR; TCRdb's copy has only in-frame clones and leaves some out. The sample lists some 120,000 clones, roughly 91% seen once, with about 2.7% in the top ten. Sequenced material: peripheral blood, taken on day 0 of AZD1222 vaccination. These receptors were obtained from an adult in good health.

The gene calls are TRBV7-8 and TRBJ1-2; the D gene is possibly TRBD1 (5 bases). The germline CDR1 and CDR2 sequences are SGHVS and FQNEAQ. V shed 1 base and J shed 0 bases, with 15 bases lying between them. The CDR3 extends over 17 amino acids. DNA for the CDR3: TGTGCCAGCAGCTTAGGAACCGGGACCAAAGCTAACTATGGCTACACCTTC. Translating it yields CASSLGTGTKANYGYTF.

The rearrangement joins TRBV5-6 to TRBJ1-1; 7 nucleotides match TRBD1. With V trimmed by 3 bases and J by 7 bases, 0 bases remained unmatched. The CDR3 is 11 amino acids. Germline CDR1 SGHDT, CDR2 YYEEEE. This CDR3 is CASSWDSEAFF. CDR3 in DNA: TGTGCCAGCAGCTGGGACAGTGAAGCTTTCTTT.

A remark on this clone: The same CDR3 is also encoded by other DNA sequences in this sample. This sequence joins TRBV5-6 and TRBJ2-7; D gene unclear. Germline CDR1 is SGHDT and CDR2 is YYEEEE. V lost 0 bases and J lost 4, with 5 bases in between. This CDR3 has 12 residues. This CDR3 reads CASSLVGYEQYF. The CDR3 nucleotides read TGTGCCAGCAGCTTGGTCGGGTACGAGCAGTACTTC.

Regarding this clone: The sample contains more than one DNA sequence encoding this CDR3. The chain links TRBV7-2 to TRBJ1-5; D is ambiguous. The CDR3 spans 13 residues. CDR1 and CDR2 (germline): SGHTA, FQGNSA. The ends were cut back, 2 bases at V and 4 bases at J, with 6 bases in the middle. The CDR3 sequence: CASSLSWNQPQHF. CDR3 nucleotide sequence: TGTGCCAGCAGCTTAAGCTGGAATCAGCCCCAGCATTTT.

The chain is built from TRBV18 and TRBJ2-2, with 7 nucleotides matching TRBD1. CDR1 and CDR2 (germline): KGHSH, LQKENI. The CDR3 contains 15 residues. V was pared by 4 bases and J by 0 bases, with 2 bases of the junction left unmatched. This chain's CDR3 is CASSLGTANTGELFF. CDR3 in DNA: TGTGCCAGCTCACTAGGGACAGCGAACACCGGGGAGCTGTTTTTT. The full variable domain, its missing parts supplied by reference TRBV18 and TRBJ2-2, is NAGVMQNPRHLVRRRGQEARLRCSPMKGHSHVYWYRQLPEEGLKFMVYLQKENIIDESGMPKERFSAEFPKEGPSILRIQQVVRGDSAAYFCASSLGTANTGELFFGEGSRLTVL.

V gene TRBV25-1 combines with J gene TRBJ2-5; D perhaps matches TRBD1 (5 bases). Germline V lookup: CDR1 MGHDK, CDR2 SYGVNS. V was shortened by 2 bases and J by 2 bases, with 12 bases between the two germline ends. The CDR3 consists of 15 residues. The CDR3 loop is CASSESLQEQETQYF. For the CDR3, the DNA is TGTGCCAGCAGTGAAAGTTTACAGGAACAAGAGACCCAGTACTTC.

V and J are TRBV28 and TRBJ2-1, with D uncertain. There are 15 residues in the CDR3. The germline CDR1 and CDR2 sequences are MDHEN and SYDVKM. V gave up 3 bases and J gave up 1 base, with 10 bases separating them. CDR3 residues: CASSLLDSSYNEQFF. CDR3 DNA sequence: TGTGCCAGCAGTTTGTTGGATAGTTCCTACAATGAGCAGTTCTTC.

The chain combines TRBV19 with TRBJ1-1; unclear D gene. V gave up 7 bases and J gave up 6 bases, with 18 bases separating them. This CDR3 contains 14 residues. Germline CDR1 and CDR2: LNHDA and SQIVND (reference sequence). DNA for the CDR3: TGTGCCAGTACCCCTCGAAGGTCAAGGGCTGAAGCTTTCTTT. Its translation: CASTPRRSRAEAFF.

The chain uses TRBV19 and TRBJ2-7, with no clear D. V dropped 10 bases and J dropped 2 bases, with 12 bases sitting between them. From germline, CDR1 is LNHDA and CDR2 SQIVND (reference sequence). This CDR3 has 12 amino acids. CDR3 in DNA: TGTGCCACCTCAGGACCGGCCTACGAGCAGTACTTC. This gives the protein CATSGPAYEQYF. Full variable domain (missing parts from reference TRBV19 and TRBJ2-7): DGGITQSPKYLFRKEGQNVTLSCEQNLNHDAMYWYRQDPGQGLRLIYYSQIVNDFQKGDIAEGYSVSREKKESFPLTVTSAQKNPTAFYLCATSGPAYEQYFGPGTRLTVT.

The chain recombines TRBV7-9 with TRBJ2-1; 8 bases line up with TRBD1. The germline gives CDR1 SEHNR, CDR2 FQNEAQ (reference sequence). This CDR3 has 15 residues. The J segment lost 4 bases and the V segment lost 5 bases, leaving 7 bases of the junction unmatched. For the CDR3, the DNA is TGTGCCAGCAGCCCCCGGGACAGGAGATACAATGAGCAGTTCTTC. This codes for CASSPRDRRYNEQFF.

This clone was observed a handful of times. CDR3: CASSELGTDTQYF. The DNA for the CDR3 is TGTGCCAGTAGTGAGCTCGGCACAGATACGCAGTATTTT. This sequence joins TRBV19 and TRBJ2-3; no definite D call. The CDR3 is 13 residues long. V dropped 5 bases and J dropped 1 base, with 7 bases sitting between them. Germline CDR1 LNHDA, CDR2 SQIVND (reference sequence).

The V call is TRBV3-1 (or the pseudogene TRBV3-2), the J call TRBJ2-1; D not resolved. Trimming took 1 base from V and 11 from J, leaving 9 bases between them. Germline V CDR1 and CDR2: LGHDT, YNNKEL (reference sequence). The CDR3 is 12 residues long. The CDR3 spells CASSQAEEKQFF. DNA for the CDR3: TGTGCCAGCAGCCAAGCCGAGGAGAAGCAGTTCTTC.

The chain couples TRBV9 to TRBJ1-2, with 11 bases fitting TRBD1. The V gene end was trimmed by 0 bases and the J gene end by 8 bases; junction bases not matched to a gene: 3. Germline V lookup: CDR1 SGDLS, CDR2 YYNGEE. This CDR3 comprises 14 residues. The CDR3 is CASSVEGTGGGYTF. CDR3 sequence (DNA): TGTGCCAGCAGCGTAGAAGGGACAGGGGGAGGCTACACCTTC.

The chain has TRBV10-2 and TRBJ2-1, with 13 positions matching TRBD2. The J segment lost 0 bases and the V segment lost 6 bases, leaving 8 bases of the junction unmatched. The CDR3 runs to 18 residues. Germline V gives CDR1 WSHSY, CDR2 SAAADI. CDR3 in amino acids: CASSRTSGSPSSYNEQFF. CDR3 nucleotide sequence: TGCGCCAGCAGCCGGACTAGCGGGAGCCCTAGCTCCTACAATGAGCAGTTCTTC.

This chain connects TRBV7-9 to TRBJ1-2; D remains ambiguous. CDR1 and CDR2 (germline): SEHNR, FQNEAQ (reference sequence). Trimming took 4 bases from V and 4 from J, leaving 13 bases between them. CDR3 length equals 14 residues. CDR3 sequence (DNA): TGTGCCAGCAGCTCGACTGGGCTCTCCTATGGCTACACCTTC. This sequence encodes CASSSTGLSYGYTF.

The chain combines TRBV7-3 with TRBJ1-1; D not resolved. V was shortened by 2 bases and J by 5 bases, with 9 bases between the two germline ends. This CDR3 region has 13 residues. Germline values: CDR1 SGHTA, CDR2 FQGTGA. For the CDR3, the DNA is TGTGCCAGCAGCTTATGGAGGGATACTGAAGCTTTCTTT. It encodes CASSLWRDTEAFF. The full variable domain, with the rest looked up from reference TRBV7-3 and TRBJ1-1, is GAGVSQTPSNKVTEKGKYVELRCDPISGHTALYWYRQSLGQGPEFLIYFQGTGAADDSGLPNDRFFAVRPEGSVSTLKIQRTERGDSAVYLCASSLWRDTEAFFGQGTRLTVV.

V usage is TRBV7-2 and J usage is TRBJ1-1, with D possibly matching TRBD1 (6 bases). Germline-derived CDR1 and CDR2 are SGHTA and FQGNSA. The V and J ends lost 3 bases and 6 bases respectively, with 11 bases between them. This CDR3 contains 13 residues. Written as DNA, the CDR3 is TGTGCCAGCAGCTTGAACTCAGGGGCTGAAGCTTTCTTT. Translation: CASSLNSGAEAFF.

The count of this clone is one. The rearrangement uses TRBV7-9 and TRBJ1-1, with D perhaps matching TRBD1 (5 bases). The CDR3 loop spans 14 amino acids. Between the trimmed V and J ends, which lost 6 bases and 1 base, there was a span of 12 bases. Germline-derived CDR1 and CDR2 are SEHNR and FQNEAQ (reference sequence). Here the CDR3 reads CASRGPGWNTEAFF. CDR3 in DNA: TGTGCCAGCAGGGGTCCAGGGTGGAACACTGAAGCTTTCTTT.

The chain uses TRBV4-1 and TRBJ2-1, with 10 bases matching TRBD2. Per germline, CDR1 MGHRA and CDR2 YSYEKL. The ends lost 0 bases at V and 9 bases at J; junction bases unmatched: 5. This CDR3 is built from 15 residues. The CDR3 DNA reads TGCGCCAGCAGCCAAGAAAGCGGGAGGGCCACTGAGCAGTTCTTC. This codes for CASSQESGRATEQFF.

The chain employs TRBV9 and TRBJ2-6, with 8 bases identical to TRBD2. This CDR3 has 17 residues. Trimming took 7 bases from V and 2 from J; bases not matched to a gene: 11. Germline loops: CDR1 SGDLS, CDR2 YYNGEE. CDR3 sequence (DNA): TGTGCCAGCGGAAGGTTCGGGGGGGCAGCTGGGGCCAACGTCCTGACTTTC. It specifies CASGRFGGAAGANVLTF. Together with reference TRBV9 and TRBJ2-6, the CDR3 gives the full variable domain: DSGVTQTPKHLITATGQRVTLRCSPRSGDLSVYWYQQSLDQGLQFLIQYYNGEERAKGNILERFSAQQFPDLHSELNLSSLELGDSALYFCASGRFGGAAGANVLTFGAGSRLTVL.